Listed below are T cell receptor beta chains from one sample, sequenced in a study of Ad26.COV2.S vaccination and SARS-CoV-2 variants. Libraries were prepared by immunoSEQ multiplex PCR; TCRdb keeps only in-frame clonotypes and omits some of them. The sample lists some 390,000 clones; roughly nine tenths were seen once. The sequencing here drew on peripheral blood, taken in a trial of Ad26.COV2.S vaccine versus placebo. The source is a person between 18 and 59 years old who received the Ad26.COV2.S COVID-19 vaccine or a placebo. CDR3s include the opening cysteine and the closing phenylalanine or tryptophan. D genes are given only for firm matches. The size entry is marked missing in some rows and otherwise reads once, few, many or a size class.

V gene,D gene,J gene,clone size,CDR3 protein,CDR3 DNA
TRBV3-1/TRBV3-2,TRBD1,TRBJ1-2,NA,CASSQAGQSLSTF,TGTGCCAGCAGCCAAGCGGGACAGTCCCTCAGCACCTTC
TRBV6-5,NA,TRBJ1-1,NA,CASSRWNTEAFF,TGTGCCAGCAGTAGGTGGAACACTGAAGCTTTCTTT
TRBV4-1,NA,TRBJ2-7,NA,CASRGRYEQYF,TGCGCCAGCAGGGGGAGGTACGAGCAGTACTTC
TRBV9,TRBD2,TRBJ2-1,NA,CASSVAGGGYNEQFF,TGTGCCAGCAGCGTAGCTGGCGGGGGTTACAATGAGCAGTTCTTC
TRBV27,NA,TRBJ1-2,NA,CASSPPGVGIYGYTF,TGTGCCAGCAGTCCGCCGGGCGTCGGAATCTATGGCTACACCTTC
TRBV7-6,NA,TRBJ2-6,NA,CASSLKGLSISGANVLTF,TGTGCCAGCAGCTTAAAGGGACTTTCCATATCTGGGGCCAACGTCCTGACTTTC
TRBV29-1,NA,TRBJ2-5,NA,CSAEVLGETQYF,TGCAGCGCCGAGGTTCTAGGGGAGACCCAGTACTTC
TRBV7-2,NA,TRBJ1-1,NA,CASSPVKGLATEAFF,TGTGCCAGCAGCCCCGTAAAGGGGTTGGCGACTGAAGCTTTCTTT
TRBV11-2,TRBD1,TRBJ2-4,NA,CASSLARTGYIQYF,TGTGCCAGCAGCTTGGCGCGGACAGGGTACATTCAGTACTTC
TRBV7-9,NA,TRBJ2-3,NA,CASSLIYTEDEPDTQYF,TGTGCCAGCAGCTTAATTTATACAGAGGATGAGCCAGATACGCAGTATTTT
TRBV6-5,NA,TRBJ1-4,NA,CASSQENEKLFF,TGTGCCAGCAGTCAGGAGAATGAAAAACTGTTTTTT
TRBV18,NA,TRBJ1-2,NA,CASSPSFGEGGYTF,TGTGCCAGCTCACCGTCATTCGGGGAGGGTGGCTACACCTTC
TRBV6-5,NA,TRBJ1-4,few,CASNQDEGEKLFF,TGTGCCAGCAACCAGGACGAGGGTGAAAAACTGTTTTTT
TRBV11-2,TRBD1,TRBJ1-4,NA,CASSPGGTNEKLFF,TGTGCCAGCAGCCCAGGGGGGACTAATGAAAAACTGTTTTTT
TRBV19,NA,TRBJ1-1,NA,CASSILRKNTEAFF,TGTGCCAGTAGTATCCTTCGGAAGAACACTGAAGCTTTCTTT
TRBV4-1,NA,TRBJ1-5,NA,CASSQFSTGGSNQPQHF,TGCGCCAGCAGCCAATTTTCGACAGGTGGGAGCAATCAGCCCCAGCATTTT